A single sample is the source of the 18 T cell receptor beta chains below, sequenced in a study of T cells after yellow fever vaccination. TCRdb reprocessed the 5' RACE reads with MiXCR, giving one entry per CDR3 protein. The sample has almost 600,000 distinct CDR3 sequences; roughly 12% are singletons. The material was PBMCs, obtained on the day of the yellow fever booster vaccination. The receptors were sampled from a man aged 25 to 40 who received the YFV17D yellow fever vaccine.

This clonotype showed up just a few times. The rearrangement joins TRBV29-1 to TRBJ2-7; TRBD2 agrees at 9 bases. The CDR3 loop spans 12 amino acids. The germline V gene encodes CDR1 SQVTM and CDR2 ANQGSEA. The V gene end was trimmed by 4 bases and the J gene end by 4 bases; junction bases not matched to a gene: 2. The CDR3 spells CSVGTSGYEQYF. For the CDR3, the DNA is TGCAGCGTTGGTACTAGCGGGTACGAGCAGTACTTC.

This clonotype was observed a few times. The chain joins TRBV7-2 to TRBJ2-2; the D call may be TRBD1 or TRBD2 (5 bases each). Germline-derived CDR1 and CDR2 are SGHTA and FQGNSA. The CDR3 length is 14 residues. The V end was cut by 3 bases, the J end by 6 bases, with 11 bases between. The DNA of the CDR3 is TGTGCCAGCAGCTTTGGGACGCGATCCGGGGAGCTGTTTTTT. It codes for CASSFGTRSGELFF.

This clonotype was seen more than once but under ten times. CDR3 sequence reads: CASSSGGRAYEQYF. The CDR3 nucleotides read TGTGCCAGCAGTTCTGGGGGGCGGGCGTACGAGCAGTACTTC. The rearrangement links TRBV27 to TRBJ2-7, with D perhaps being TRBD1 or TRBD2 (6 bases each). CDR3 size: 14 residues. From germline, CDR1 is MNHEY and CDR2 SMNVEV (reference sequence). The ends were cut back, 4 bases at V and 4 bases at J, with 14 bases in the middle.

The chain carries TRBV6-2 or TRBV6-3 and TRBJ2-7; D gene unclear. Germline V gene sequence: CDR1 MNHEY, CDR2 SVGEGT. V dropped 3 bases and J dropped 1 base, with 13 bases sitting between them. This CDR3 is built from 15 residues. CDR3 in DNA: TGTGCCAGCAGTTATGGGGATCCGAATTCCTACGAGCAGTACTTC. This codes for CASSYGDPNSYEQYF.

The chain joins TRBV11-2 to TRBJ1-1; 7 bases fit TRBD1. J gave up 1 base and V 3 bases, and 2 bases lay outside the gene matches. This CDR3 has 14 amino acids. Germline V gene sequence: CDR1 SGHAT, CDR2 FQNNGV. CDR3 sequence (DNA): TGTGCCAGCAGCTTGACAGGGCAGAACACTGAAGCTTTCTTT. Amino acid sequence: CASSLTGQNTEAFF.

This clonotype was picked up a small number of times. The chain employs TRBV7-2 and TRBJ2-1, with 8 bases identical to TRBD1. V gave up 10 bases and J gave up 12 bases; unmatched junction bases: 8. The germline CDR1 and CDR2 sequences are SGHTA and FQGNSA. The length of the CDR3 is 11 residues. This CDR3 reads CATRRDRRQFF. The CDR3 DNA reads as TGTGCCACCCGGAGGGACAGGAGGCAGTTCTTC.

The rearrangement uses TRBV6-2 or TRBV6-3 and TRBJ2-5; 7 nucleotides line up with TRBD1. J lost 3 bases, V lost 5 bases, and 9 bases had no gene match. The germline gives CDR1 MNHEY, CDR2 SVGEGT. This CDR3 comprises 15 residues. CDR3 protein: CASSPMTGLEETQYF. Here the CDR3 DNA reads TGTGCCAGCAGTCCCATGACAGGGTTGGAAGAGACCCAGTACTTC.

In DNA form, the CDR3 reads TGTGCCACCAGCCCGGGACGTGGAAACACCATATATTTT. It yields the protein CATSPGRGNTIYF. The chain carries TRBV15 and TRBJ1-3, with D possibly TRBD1 on 5 matching bases. The V end was cut by 5 bases, the J end by 3 bases, with 8 bases between. The CDR3 spans 13 residues. Germline V gene lookup returns CDR1 LNHNV and CDR2 YYDKDF (reference sequence). Filled out from reference TRBV15 and TRBJ1-3, the complete variable domain reads DAMVIQNPRYQVTQFGKPVTLSCSQTLNHNVMYWYQQKSSQAPKLLFHYYDKDFNNEADTPDNFQSRRPNTSFCFLDIRSPGLGDTAMYLCATSPGRGNTIYFGEGSWLTVV.

The chain employs TRBV5-1 and TRBJ2-7, with D tentatively TRBD2 (5 bases). Trimming removed 1 base at V and 7 bases at J, with 21 bases between. Germline CDR1 is SGHRS and CDR2 is YFSETQ. This CDR3 comprises 16 residues. The CDR3 sequence is CASSLSTSGVSQEQYF. CDR3 DNA sequence: TGCGCCAGCAGCTTGAGTACGAGCGGAGTTTCCCAGGAGCAGTACTTC.

This chain uses TRBV12-3 or TRBV12-4 with TRBJ2-2, with D maybe TRBD2 (5 bases). CDR3 length: 14 residues. The V and J ends lost 5 bases and 1 base respectively, with 8 bases between them. The CDR3 protein is CASSGSENTGELFF. CDR3 DNA: TGTGCCAGCAGTGGGAGCGAGAACACCGGGGAGCTGTTTTTT.

This clonotype turned up a few times. The gene calls are TRBV5-1 and TRBJ2-7; no clear D gene. Germline V CDR1 and CDR2: SGHRS, YFSETQ. The CDR3 length is 14 residues. Deletions cut 2 bases from V and 2 bases from J, with 11 bases between. In DNA form, the CDR3 reads TGCGCCAGCAGCTTTTCACAAACCCCCTACGAGCAGTACTTC. Protein product: CASSFSQTPYEQYF.

The chain couples TRBV2 to TRBJ2-3; D remains ambiguous. Germline V gene lookup returns CDR1 SNHLY and CDR2 FYNNEI. V was shortened by 8 bases and J by 0 bases, with 9 bases between the two germline ends. The CDR3 extends over 13 amino acids. CDR3 in amino acids: CASQAESTDTQYF. Written as DNA, the CDR3 is TGTGCCAGCCAGGCGGAAAGCACAGATACGCAGTATTTT.

This chain uses TRBV5-5 with TRBJ2-1; D might be TRBD2 (6 bases). V lost 4 bases, J lost 2 bases, and 10 bases lay in between. This CDR3 is built from 14 residues. Germline values: CDR1 SGHKS, CDR2 YYEKEE (reference sequence). CDR3 DNA sequence: TGTGCCAGCAGCGCGGGCGGGGCCTACAATGAGCAGTTCTTC. Its translation: CASSAGGAYNEQFF.

This clonotype was counted a few times. The chain carries TRBV20-1 and TRBJ2-1; 10 positions match TRBD2. Germline values: CDR1 DFQATT, CDR2 SNEGSKA (reference sequence). The length of the CDR3 is 14 residues. With V trimmed by 4 bases and J by 8 bases, 8 bases remained unmatched. The CDR3 is CSATSGRRADEQFF. CDR3 bases: TGCAGTGCTACTAGCGGGAGACGGGCTGATGAGCAGTTCTTC.

V usage is TRBV29-1 and J usage is TRBJ2-1; TRBD2 matches at 10 bases. CDR3 size: 18 residues. The junction had 19 bases not matched to a gene; V was cut back by 5 bases and J by 6 bases. Germline CDR1 and CDR2: SQVTM and ANQGSEA. CDR3 nucleotide sequence: TGCAGCGTTTCTTCGCCCCGATATAGCGGGAGGAGTGGCAATGAGCAGTTCTTC. Translated, it gives CSVSSPRYSGRSGNEQFF.

This clonotype turned up a few times. The chain combines TRBV12-3 or TRBV12-4 with TRBJ2-5; TRBD1 agrees at 7 bases. The junction had 4 bases not matched to a gene; V was cut back by 5 bases and J by 4 bases. CDR3 length equals 13 residues. As DNA, the CDR3 is TGTGCCAGCAGTCCACAGGGGTCAGAGACCCAGTACTTC. It is translated as CASSPQGSETQYF.

This clonotype appeared a few times. The gene calls are TRBV13 and TRBJ2-2; maybe TRBD2 (6 bases). V lost 5 bases, J lost 5 bases, and 18 bases lay in between. Per germline, CDR1 PRHDT and CDR2 FYEKMQ (reference sequence). The CDR3 runs to 16 residues. The CDR3 here is CASSPVGGRRTGELFF. The CDR3 DNA reads as TGTGCCAGCAGCCCGGTTGGAGGGCGGCGTACCGGGGAGCTGTTTTTT.

This chain connects TRBV4-3 to TRBJ2-7; 10 positions agree with TRBD1. Germline V gene data show CDR1 as LGHNA and CDR2 as YSLEER. The length of the CDR3 is 16 residues. With V trimmed by 0 bases and J by 4 bases, 6 bases remained unmatched. CDR3 sequence: CASSQDPGDRGYEQYF. The CDR3 nucleotides read TGCGCCAGCAGCCAAGATCCGGGGGACAGGGGTTACGAGCAGTACTTC.